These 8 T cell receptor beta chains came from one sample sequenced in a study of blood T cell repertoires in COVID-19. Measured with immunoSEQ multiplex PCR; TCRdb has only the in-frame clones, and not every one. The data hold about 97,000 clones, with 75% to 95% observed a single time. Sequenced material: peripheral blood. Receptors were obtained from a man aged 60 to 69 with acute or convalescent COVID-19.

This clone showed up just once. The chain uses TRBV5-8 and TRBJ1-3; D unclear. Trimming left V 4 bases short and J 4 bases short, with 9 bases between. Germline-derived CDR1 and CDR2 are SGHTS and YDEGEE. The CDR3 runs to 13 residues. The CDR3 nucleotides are TGTGCCAGCAGCGCACTGATGGGAAACACCATATATTTT. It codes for CASSALMGNTIYF.

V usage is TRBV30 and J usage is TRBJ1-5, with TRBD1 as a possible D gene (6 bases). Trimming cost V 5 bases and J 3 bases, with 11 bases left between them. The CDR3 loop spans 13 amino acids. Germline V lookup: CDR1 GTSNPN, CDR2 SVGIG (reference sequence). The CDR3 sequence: CAWARGFNQPQHF. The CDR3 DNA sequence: TGTGCCTGGGCCAGGGGATTCAATCAGCCCCAGCATTTT.

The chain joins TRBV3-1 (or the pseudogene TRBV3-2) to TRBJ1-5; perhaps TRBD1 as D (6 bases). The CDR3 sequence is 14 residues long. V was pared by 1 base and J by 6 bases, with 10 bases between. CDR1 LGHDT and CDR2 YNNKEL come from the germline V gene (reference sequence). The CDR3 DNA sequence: TGTGCCAGCAGCCAAGTCACGGACAGTCAGCCCCAGCATTTT. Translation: CASSQVTDSQPQHF.

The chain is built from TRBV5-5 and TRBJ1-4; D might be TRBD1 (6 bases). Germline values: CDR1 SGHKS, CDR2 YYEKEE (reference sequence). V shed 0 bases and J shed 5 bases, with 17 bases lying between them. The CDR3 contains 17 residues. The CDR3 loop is CASSLEFGGRGNEKLFF. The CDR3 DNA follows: TGTGCCAGCAGCTTGGAGTTTGGGGGCAGGGGAAATGAAAAACTGTTTTTT. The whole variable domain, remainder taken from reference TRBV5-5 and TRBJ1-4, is DAGVTQSPTHLIKTRGQQVTLRCSPISGHKSVSWYQQVLGQGPQFIFQYYEKEERGRGNFPDRFSARQFPNYSSELNVNALLLGDSALYLCASSLEFGGRGNEKLFFGSGTQLSVL.

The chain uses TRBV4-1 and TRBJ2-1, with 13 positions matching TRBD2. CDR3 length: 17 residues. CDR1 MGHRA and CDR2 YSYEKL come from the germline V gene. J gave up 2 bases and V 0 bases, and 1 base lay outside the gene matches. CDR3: CASSQDGLAGAYNEQFF. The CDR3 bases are TGCGCCAGCAGCCAAGATGGACTAGCGGGGGCCTACAATGAGCAGTTCTTC.

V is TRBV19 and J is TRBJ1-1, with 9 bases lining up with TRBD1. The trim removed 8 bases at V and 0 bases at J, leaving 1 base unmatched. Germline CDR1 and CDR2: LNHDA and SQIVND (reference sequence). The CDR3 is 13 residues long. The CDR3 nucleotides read TGTGCCAGTGGACAGGGGATGAACACTGAAGCTTTCTTT. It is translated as CASGQGMNTEAFF.

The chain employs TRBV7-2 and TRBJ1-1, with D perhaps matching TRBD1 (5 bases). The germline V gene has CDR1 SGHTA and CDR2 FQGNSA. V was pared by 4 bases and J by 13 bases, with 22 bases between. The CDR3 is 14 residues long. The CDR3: CASSWTRAGGYVFF. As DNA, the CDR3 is TGTGCCAGCAGCTGGACCAGGGCTGGAGGGTACGTTTTCTTT.

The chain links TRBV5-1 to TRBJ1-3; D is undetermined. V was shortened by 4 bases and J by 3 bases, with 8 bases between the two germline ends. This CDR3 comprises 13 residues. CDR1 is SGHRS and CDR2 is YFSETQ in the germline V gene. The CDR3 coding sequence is TGCGCCAGCAGCCCTAATAATGGAAACACCATATATTTT. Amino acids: CASSPNNGNTIYF.